The sequence of this T cell receptor (beta chain) was determined in a study of blood T cell repertoires in COVID-19. Study background: COVID-19 samples, acute and convalescent, were from the United States, Italy and Spain.

Measured with immunoSEQ multiplex PCR; TCRdb has only the in-frame clones, and not every one. The table includes over 100,000 clones, approximately 87% detected once. The V segment lost 8 bases and the J segment 7 bases; nucleotides outside the gene matches: 8. Germline CDR1 reads KGHSH; CDR2 reads LQKENI. This CDR3 comprises 14 residues. The source material was peripheral blood. The rearrangement joins TRBV18 to TRBJ2-1, with TRBD1 matching 10 bases. The source of this sequence is a woman aged 45-65 years with acute or convalescent COVID-19. CDR3 amino acids: CASGQTGGRNEQFF. The CDR3 DNA reads as TGTGCCAGCGGCCAGACAGGGGGCAGGAATGAGCAGTTCTTC. Looking up the rest from reference TRBV18 and TRBJ2-1 gives the full variable domain: NAGVMQNPRHLVRRRGQEARLRCSPMKGHSHVYWYRQLPEEGLKFMVYLQKENIIDESGMPKERFSAEFPKEGPSILRIQQVVRGDSAAYFCASGQTGGRNEQFFGPGTRLTVL.